Each of the 25 T cell receptor beta chains below was sequenced from the same sample in a study of cytomegalovirus exposure and HLA in healthy donors. The study ran its PCR with 60 Vbeta and 13 Jbeta primers. Data came from immunoSEQ multiplex PCR; TCRdb stores just in-frame clones and leaves some out. The table has about 160,000 clones, around four fifths seen once. The specimen was PBMCs. The receptors here all came from a female donor in good health and CMV-seronegative.

The J gene is TRBJ1-1, the V gene TRBV27; D unclear. Trimming pared 0 bases from V and 5 bases from J, leaving 7 bases between. Germline assignment: CDR1 MNHEY and CDR2 SMNVEV (reference sequence). The CDR3 extends over 13 amino acids. This CDR3 reads CASSLSAGTEAFF. CDR3 sequence (DNA): TGTGCCAGCAGTTTATCGGCGGGGACTGAAGCTTTCTTT.

This clone has just a few counts. The chain carries TRBV5-4 and TRBJ2-5, with a possible D match to TRBD1 (6 bases). Trimming removed 0 bases from V and 5 bases from J, with 11 bases in between. This CDR3 spans 14 amino acids. The germline V gene has CDR1 SGHNT and CDR2 YYREEE (reference sequence). In DNA form, the CDR3 reads TGTGCCAGCAGCTTGGACAGGGCCGGGGAGACCCAGTACTTC. It yields the protein CASSLDRAGETQYF.

The J gene is TRBJ2-7, the V gene TRBV11-3; D ambiguous. V lost 6 bases and J lost 6, with 15 bases in between. This CDR3 spans 13 amino acids. The germline gives CDR1 SGHNT, CDR2 YENEEA. CDR3 protein: CASSLMSRSEQYF. CDR3 nucleotides: TGTGCCAGCAGTCTCATGAGCAGGTCCGAGCAGTACTTC.

This clone came up a few times. The genes are TRBV7-2 and TRBJ2-1; D possibly corresponds to TRBD2 (5 bases). Germline V CDR1 and CDR2: SGHTA, FQGNSA. The CDR3 sequence is 15 residues long. V lost 3 bases and J 2 bases, leaving 11 bases between the germline ends. The CDR3 DNA reads TGTGCCAGCAGCTTCGGCGCGGGCACCTACAATGAGCAGTTCTTC. Its protein product is CASSFGAGTYNEQFF.

This clone showed up just a few times. The rearrangement links TRBV25-1 to TRBJ2-2; 11 positions match TRBD1. The trim removed 5 bases at V and 4 bases at J, leaving 12 bases unmatched. The CDR3 loop spans 18 amino acids. Looked up from germline, CDR1 is MGHDK and CDR2 is SYGVNS. DNA for the CDR3: TGTGCCAGCAGTCCTCGTATTGGGACAGGGGGAAGCACCGGGGAGCTGTTTTTT. It codes for CASSPRIGTGGSTGELFF.

V usage is TRBV5-1 and J usage is TRBJ2-1; 7 nucleotides match TRBD2. V trimming: 1 base; J trimming: 3 bases; junction bases outside the gene matches: 7. The CDR3 consists of 16 residues. Germline V gene data show CDR1 as SGHRS and CDR2 as YFSETQ. CDR3 bases: TGCGCCAGCAGCTTGCCAAGGGCGGGAGACTACAATGAGCAGTTCTTC. Amino acids: CASSLPRAGDYNEQFF. The variable domain in full, with the rest retrieved from reference TRBV5-1 and TRBJ2-1, is KAGVTQTPRYLIKTRGQQVTLSCSPISGHRSVSWYQQTPGQGLQFLFEYFSETQRNKGNFPGRFSGRQFSNSRSEMNVSTLELGDSALYLCASSLPRAGDYNEQFFGPGTRLTVL.

V usage is TRBV5-4 and J usage is TRBJ1-2, with 11 bases lining up with TRBD1. J was trimmed by 3 bases and V by 2 bases; bases with no gene match: 9. The CDR3 sequence is 17 residues long. CDR1 is SGHNT and CDR2 is YYREEE in the germline V gene (reference sequence). DNA for the CDR3: TGTGCCAGCAGCTTAGGGACAGGGGGAATTTCAGACTATGGCTACACCTTC. Its protein product is CASSLGTGGISDYGYTF.

The table lists this clone with a count of one. V and J are TRBV10-3 and TRBJ1-5, with 7 nucleotides matching TRBD1. Germline CDR1 is ENHRY and CDR2 is SYGVKD. Germline trimming cut 6 bases from V and 5 bases from J; bases unmatched to any gene: 10. The CDR3 extends over 15 amino acids. CDR3 sequence: CAISETGPSDQPQHF. The CDR3, as DNA: TGTGCCATCAGCGAGACAGGGCCGAGCGATCAGCCCCAGCATTTT.

There are a few counts of this clone. The CDR3 nucleotides read TGCGCCAGCAGCCAGCTAGGGGGCGCGGGAACTGAAGCTTTCTTT. It codes for CASSQLGGAGTEAFF. The chain is built from TRBV5-1 and TRBJ1-1; TRBD1 matches at 7 bases. Germline V gives CDR1 SGHRS, CDR2 YFSETQ. The CDR3 loop spans 15 amino acids. Trimming at V came to 4 bases and at J to 5 bases, leaving 11 bases not matched to a gene.

The CDR3 spells CVRSLKSLAGFYEQYF. CDR3 nucleotides: TGTGTCAGAAGCTTGAAGAGCCTAGCGGGGTTCTACGAGCAGTACTTC. The rearrangement uses TRBV7-5 and TRBJ2-7; the table gives TRBD2 as D, unverified against the DNA. TRBV7-5 is deemed a pseudogene. The CDR3 length is 16 residues.

This chain connects TRBV10-2 to TRBJ2-2; 12 nucleotides line up with TRBD2. Trimming at V came to 5 bases and at J to 7 bases, leaving 2 bases not matched to a gene. The CDR3 covers 14 residues. From germline, CDR1 is WSHSY and CDR2 SAAADI. Written as DNA, the CDR3 is TGCGCCAGCAGTAGGACTAGCGGGGACGGGGAGCTGTTTTTT. Translation gives CASSRTSGDGELFF.

This clone appeared a single time. The V and J genes are TRBV7-2 and TRBJ1-1; the D gene is possibly TRBD1 (6 bases). Germline CDR1 SGHTA, CDR2 FQGNSA. This CDR3 region has 13 residues. V was pared by 4 bases and J by 10 bases, with 16 bases between. The DNA of the CDR3 is TGTGCCAGCAGCTCACCACAGGGACGGGGAGCTTTCTTT. The encoded protein is CASSSPQGRGAFF.

This clone has just a few counts. The CDR3 DNA sequence: TGTGCCAGCAGTGAAGCGCTGGAGGGGGGGAGCAATCAGCCCCAGCATTTT. Translation gives CASSEALEGGSNQPQHF. V is TRBV6-1 and J is TRBJ1-5; D possibly corresponds to TRBD1 (6 bases). The CDR3 totals 17 residues. V lost 0 bases to trimming and J lost 1 base, with 13 bases between them. Germline CDR1 is MNHNS and CDR2 is SASEGT.

The rearrangement uses TRBV25-1 and TRBJ2-3; the match to TRBD1 covers 7 bases. This CDR3 has 14 amino acids. Looked up from germline, CDR1 is MGHDK and CDR2 is SYGVNS. The V and J ends lost 3 bases and 2 bases, in that order; junction bases with no gene match: 2. The CDR3 nucleotides are TGTGCCAGCAGTGAGACAGGGTACACAGATACGCAGTATTTT. Protein: CASSETGYTDTQYF.

The genes are TRBV29-1 and TRBJ2-4, with 7 positions matching TRBD2. J lost 1 base, V lost 4 bases, and 4 bases had no gene match. Germline CDR1 and CDR2: SQVTM and ANQGSEA. This CDR3 contains 14 residues. This chain's CDR3 is CSVGVGGAKNIQYF. CDR3 in DNA: TGCAGCGTTGGGGTGGGGGGGGCCAAAAACATTCAGTACTTC.

The V call is TRBV13, the J call TRBJ1-5; D possibly corresponds to TRBD1 (6 bases). The germline CDR1 and CDR2 sequences are PRHDT and FYEKMQ (reference sequence). V was trimmed by 2 bases and J by 2 bases, leaving 7 bases between them. The length of the CDR3 is 14 residues. The CDR3 nucleotides read TGTGCCAGCAGCTTATCAGGGGGCAATCAGCCCCAGCATTTT. Protein sequence: CASSLSGGNQPQHF.

This chain links TRBV6-1 with TRBJ2-3; 9 positions agree with TRBD1. Trimming at V came to 4 bases and at J to 0 bases, leaving 5 bases not matched to a gene. Per germline, CDR1 MNHNS and CDR2 SASEGT. This CDR3 spans 16 amino acids. The chain's CDR3 is CASSAGQGLSTDTQYF. In nucleotides, the CDR3 is TGTGCCAGCAGTGCGGGACAGGGTTTGAGCACAGATACGCAGTATTTT.

The chain has TRBV9 and TRBJ1-1; a possible D gene is TRBD1 (5 bases). V was clipped by 4 bases and J by 5 bases, with 18 bases between them. The CDR3 consists of 15 residues. CDR1 is SGDLS and CDR2 is YYNGEE in the germline V gene. The CDR3 nucleotides are TGTGCCAGCAGCCGACCCACAGGTGGAGGGACTGAAGCTTTCTTT. Amino acids: CASSRPTGGGTEAFF.

The chain links TRBV27 to TRBJ2-5; tentative D call: TRBD2 (5 bases). Germline V gene data show CDR1 as MNHEY and CDR2 as SMNVEV (reference sequence). The CDR3 is 17 amino acids. V was cut by 1 base and J by 11 bases, with 26 bases left in between. The CDR3 nucleotides are TGTGCCAGCAGTTTATTAGGAGGCGAGGAGGCGGCGAGGGAGCAGTACTTC. Encoded protein: CASSLLGGEEAAREQYF.

For this clone: The conserved phenylalanine or tryptophan normally closing the CDR3 is absent here, so this likely arose from a read error. The V and J genes are TRBV7-2 and TRBJ1-5, with 7 nucleotides matching TRBD1. This CDR3 spans 14 amino acids. Germline assignment: CDR1 SGHTA and CDR2 FQGNSA. J was trimmed by 3 bases and V by 4 bases; bases with no gene match: 3. CDR3 region: CASSWDSFNQPQHL. The CDR3 region has the DNA TGTGCCAGCAGCTGGGACAGCTTCAATCAGCCCCAGCATCTT.

The DNA of the CDR3 is TGTGCCAGCAGCTCGGCGGCCTGGAGGGATACGCAGTATTTT. Translating it yields CASSSAAWRDTQYF. The chain joins TRBV11-2 to TRBJ2-3, with a possible D match to TRBD2 (5 bases). The CDR3 contains 14 residues. From germline, CDR1 is SGHAT and CDR2 FQNNGV. Between the trimmed V and J ends, which lost 4 bases and 6 bases, there was a span of 14 bases.

The V call is TRBV6-5, the J call TRBJ1-3; 9 bases map to TRBD1. This CDR3 has 15 amino acids. Germline V gives CDR1 MNHEY, CDR2 SVGAGI. Trimming at V came to 5 bases and at J to 4 bases, leaving 6 bases not matched to a gene. The CDR3: CASSPGTGSGNTIYF. The CDR3 DNA follows: TGTGCCAGCAGTCCTGGGACAGGGTCCGGAAACACCATATATTTT.

For this clone: Sequence at one end of the junction differs from germline and may be a read error. The sample carries other DNA sequences with the same CDR3. The gene calls are TRBV2 and TRBJ1-3; possible D gene TRBD1, 5 bases. The CDR3 has 11 residues. The V gene's germline CDR1 is SNHLY and CDR2 FYNNEI. CDR3 protein: CASTQGNTIYF. DNA for the CDR3: TGTGCCAGCACCCAGGGAAACACCATATACTTT.

The V and J genes are TRBV30 and TRBJ2-5, with D maybe TRBD1 (6 bases). Germline V gives CDR1 GTSNPN, CDR2 SVGIG (reference sequence). CDR3 length: 13 residues. V lost 2 bases and J 5 bases, leaving 12 bases between the germline ends. This CDR3 is CAWSTTGRETQYF. For the CDR3, the DNA is TGTGCCTGGAGTACTACAGGGCGGGAGACCCAGTACTTC.

In its sample, this clone was seen a few times. The rearrangement uses TRBV5-1 and TRBJ2-7; 8 positions match TRBD2. V shed 0 bases, J shed 5 bases, and the junction held 7 bases outside the gene matches. CDR3 length: 15 amino acids. The germline V gene has CDR1 SGHRS and CDR2 YFSETQ. CDR3 sequence: CASSLAPGGRDEQYF. CDR3 nucleotides: TGCGCCAGCAGCTTGGCCCCGGGGGGGCGGGACGAGCAGTACTTC.